This entry lists 19 T cell receptor beta chains sequenced from one sample in a study of blood T cells in healthy people across ages. A second PCR of 7 to 11 cycles used a sample-barcoded 5' primer and a J-beta primer mix. Using its own MiXCR run on the 5' RACE reads, TCRdb lists one record per CDR3 protein. The top ten hold approximately 7.9% of the sample, which has over a million distinct CDR3 sequences, about 43% seen once. The sequencing input was blood. Every receptor here comes from a woman under 30 in good health.

The rearrangement links TRBV6-5 to TRBJ2-1; perhaps TRBD2 as D (5 bases). The ends were cut back, 0 bases at V and 7 bases at J, with 13 bases in the middle. Germline CDR1 and CDR2: MNHEY and SVGAGI. The CDR3 has 15 residues. The CDR3 sequence: CASSYSNDYKNEQFF. CDR3 in DNA: TGTGCCAGCAGTTACTCGAACGACTATAAGAATGAGCAGTTCTTC.

The chain couples TRBV28 to TRBJ1-2; tentatively, D is TRBD1 (6 bases). Trimming cost V 8 bases and J 3 bases, with 22 bases left between them. The germline gives CDR1 MDHEN, CDR2 SYDVKM. CDR3 length: 16 residues. CDR3 sequence: CASGQSDSKGDYGYTF. The CDR3 coding sequence is TGTGCCAGCGGTCAGTCGGACAGTAAAGGGGACTATGGCTACACCTTC.

The J gene is TRBJ1-5, the V gene TRBV6-1; no clear D gene. The CDR3 covers 15 residues. The germline gives CDR1 MNHNS, CDR2 SASEGT. V lost 7 bases and J lost 0, with 13 bases in between. The CDR3 here is CASTVEVYSNQPQHF. In DNA form, the CDR3 reads TGTGCCAGCACGGTAGAGGTCTATAGCAATCAGCCCCAGCATTTT.

The V and J genes are TRBV21-1 and TRBJ2-5; the D segment call TRBD1 is taken from the table without a DNA check. TRBV21-1 is marked as a pseudogene. The CDR3 extends over 18 amino acids. The CDR3 region is CARRGGTGIGGYVETQYF. The CDR3 bases are TGTGCCAGAAGGGGGGGGACAGGGATTGGGGGCTACGTCGAGACCCAGTACTTC.

The chain is built from TRBV20-1 and TRBJ2-1, with a possible D match to TRBD2 (6 bases). CDR3 length equals 13 residues. From germline, CDR1 is DFQATT and CDR2 SNEGSKA (reference sequence). Trimming left V 3 bases short and J 8 bases short, with 14 bases between. The DNA for the CDR3 is TGCAGTGCTAGTAGCGGCCCTGGCGATGAGCAGTTCTTC. Protein product: CSASSGPGDEQFF.

Concerning this clonotype itself: A junction end diverges from the germline sequence, so it may reflect a read error. The V call is TRBV7-3, the J call TRBJ1-2; TRBD1 matches at 8 bases. The CDR3 extends over 17 amino acids. Per germline, CDR1 SGHTA and CDR2 FQGTGA. The CDR3 nucleotides are TGTGCCGGCAGTTCCCGGGGCGGGACAGGAGGATCCTATGGCTACACCTTC. This codes for CAGSSRGGTGGSYGYTF. Using reference TRBV7-3 and TRBJ1-2 for the parts outside the CDR3, the full variable domain is GAGVSQTPSNKVTEKGKYVELRCDPISGHTALYWYRQSLGQGPEFLIYFQGTGAADDSGLPNDRFFAVRPEGSVSTLKIQRTERGDSAVYLCAGSSRGGTGGSYGYTFGSGTRLTVV.

V and J are TRBV20-1 and TRBJ1-5; 9 positions agree with TRBD1. Germline V CDR1 and CDR2: DFQATT, SNEGSKA (reference sequence). V lost 5 bases and J lost 9; bases outside the gene matches: 11. The CDR3 has 14 residues. CDR3 protein: CSAGDRAKVGPQHF. The CDR3 coding sequence is TGCAGTGCTGGGGACAGGGCGAAAGTGGGGCCCCAGCATTTT.

The chain links TRBV19 to TRBJ1-5, with TRBD1 identical over 8 bases. After removal of 9 bases from V and 9 bases from J, the junction contained 10 bases not matched to a gene. The CDR3 length is 13 residues. Germline V CDR1 and CDR2: LNHDA, SQIVND (reference sequence). In DNA, the CDR3 is TGTGCCAGCGGAAGACCACAGGGGGGGCCCCAGCATTTT. Translating it yields CASGRPQGGPQHF.

This clonotype was found once. V gene TRBV6-6 combines with J gene TRBJ1-1; no firm D call. The ends were cut back, 8 bases at V and 4 bases at J, with 8 bases in the middle. The germline V gene encodes CDR1 MNHNY and CDR2 SVGAGI (reference sequence). The CDR3 spans 11 residues. CDR3 DNA sequence: TGTGCCAGCGGGTCGAGCACTGAAGCTTTCTTT. Protein product: CASGSSTEAFF.

This rearrangement joins TRBV19 to TRBJ2-1, with 10 nucleotides matching TRBD2. The germline CDR1 and CDR2 sequences are LNHDA and SQIVND (reference sequence). V shed 2 bases, J shed 8 bases, and the junction held 6 bases outside the gene matches. This CDR3 region has 15 residues. CDR3 DNA: TGTGCCAGTAGTATACAGAGCGGGGGGGCCGATGAGCAGTTCTTC. Translating it yields CASSIQSGGADEQFF.

The count of this clonotype is one. A junction boundary mismatches the germline segment, possibly from a read error. This chain joins TRBV5-1 and TRBJ2-1; either TRBD1 or TRBD2 may fit D (6 bases each). The CDR3 length is 16 residues. Germline assignment: CDR1 SGHRS and CDR2 YFSETQ. The CDR3 here is CASSSYGGAGYNKQFF. The CDR3 nucleotides read TGCGCCAGCAGCTCGTACGGGGGCGCAGGGTACAATAAGCAGTTCTTC.

The count of this clonotype is one. This chain connects TRBV10-3 to TRBJ2-1; a weak D match, TRBD1 (5 bases). CDR3 length equals 15 residues. Germline V CDR1 and CDR2: ENHRY, SYGVKD. V lost 0 bases, J lost 12 bases, and 18 bases lay in between. Here the CDR3 reads CAISESGASVYGQFF. CDR3 nucleotide sequence: TGTGCCATCAGTGAGTCTGGGGCTAGTGTGTATGGGCAGTTCTTC.

The chain joins TRBV20-1 to TRBJ2-1; D is possibly TRBD2 (5 bases). The germline CDR1 and CDR2 sequences are DFQATT and SNEGSKA (reference sequence). The V end was cut by 6 bases, the J end by 0 bases, with 15 bases between. The CDR3 consists of 15 residues. DNA for the CDR3: TGCAGTGCCCAGAAGTTCGGGGTCTCCTACAATGAGCAGTTCTTC. Translated: CSAQKFGVSYNEQFF.

This sequence joins TRBV7-2 and TRBJ2-7; 10 bases line up with TRBD2. CDR3 length equals 15 residues. J was trimmed by 2 bases and V by 6 bases; bases with no gene match: 7. Germline CDR1 is SGHTA and CDR2 is FQGNSA. CDR3 region: CASSPSGGSPYEQYF. The CDR3 nucleotides are TGTGCCAGCAGTCCTAGCGGGGGTTCACCCTACGAGCAGTACTTC.

About this clonotype: It may be a read error: a sequence one base away is much more abundant. The chain employs TRBV7-8 and TRBJ2-1; possible D gene TRBD2, 6 bases. CDR1 is SGHVS, CDR2 FQNEAQ, per germline. V lost 5 bases to trimming and J lost 10 bases, with 15 bases between them. This CDR3 has 13 residues. CDR3 in amino acids: CASSPGLLYEQFF. The CDR3 bases are TGTGCCAGCAGCCCGGGACTCTTATACGAGCAGTTCTTC.

In this sample, this clonotype turned up a few times. The chain combines TRBV5-1 with TRBJ2-5; 7 bases fit TRBD1. This CDR3 spans 14 amino acids. The J segment lost 5 bases and the V segment lost 4 bases, leaving 8 bases of the junction unmatched. From germline, CDR1 is SGHRS and CDR2 YFSETQ. As DNA, the CDR3 is TGCGCCAGCAGCACGGGACAGCTGGGGGAGACCCAGTACTTC. This gives the protein CASSTGQLGETQYF.

V and J are TRBV9 and TRBJ1-4; weak D call: TRBD1 (6 bases). Trimming shortened V by 2 bases and J by 2 bases, and 7 bases separated the two germline ends. The CDR3 contains 14 residues. Germline V gene data show CDR1 as SGDLS and CDR2 as YYNGEE. Written as DNA, the CDR3 is TGTGCCAGCAGCGTCCAGGGGACTAATGAAAAACTGTTTTTT. This gives the protein CASSVQGTNEKLFF.

A note on this clonotype: Mismatch with germline at one junction end may stem from a read error. The chain carries TRBV29-1 and TRBJ2-7, with TRBD1 as a possible D gene (7 bases). The CDR3 runs to 14 residues. Germline CDR1 and CDR2: SQVTM and ANQGSEA. CDR3 sequence (DNA): TGCAGCGTTGAGGTCAGGGGGGAATTCTACGACCAGTACTTC. As protein: CSVEVRGEFYDQYF.

The V gene is TRBV7-9, the J gene TRBJ2-7; 15 bases are a match to TRBD2. V lost 5 bases and J lost 6; bases outside the gene matches: 5. CDR1 SEHNR and CDR2 FQNEAQ come from the germline V gene (reference sequence). This CDR3 has 15 amino acids. DNA of the CDR3: TGTGCCAGCAGCCCGTGGGGACTAGCGGGAGGCGAGCAGTACTTC. Protein product: CASSPWGLAGGEQYF.